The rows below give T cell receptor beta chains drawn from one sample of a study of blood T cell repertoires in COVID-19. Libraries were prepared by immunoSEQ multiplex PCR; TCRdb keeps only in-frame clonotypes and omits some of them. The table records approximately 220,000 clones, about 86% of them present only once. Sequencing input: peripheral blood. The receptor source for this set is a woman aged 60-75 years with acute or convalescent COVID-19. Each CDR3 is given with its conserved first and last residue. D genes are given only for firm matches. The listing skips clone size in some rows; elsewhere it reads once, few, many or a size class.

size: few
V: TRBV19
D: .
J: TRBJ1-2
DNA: TGTGCCAGTACCACCCGGGGGGGTCTAGACTATGGCTACACCTTC
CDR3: CASTTRGGLDYGYTF

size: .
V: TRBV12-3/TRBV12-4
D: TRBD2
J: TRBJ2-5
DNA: TGTGCCAGCAGTTTAGCGGGGACTAGCGGGGCAAACTTC
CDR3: CASSLAGTSGANF

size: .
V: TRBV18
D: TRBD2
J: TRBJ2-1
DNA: TGTGCCAGCTCACCTGCCTTTGCGGGGGCCTACAATGAGCAGTTCTTC
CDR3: CASSPAFAGAYNEQFF

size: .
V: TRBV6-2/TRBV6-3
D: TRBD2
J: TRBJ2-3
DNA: TGTGCCAGCAGTTCGTTAGCGGGGGCTAGCACAGATACGCAGTATTTT
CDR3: CASSSLAGASTDTQYF

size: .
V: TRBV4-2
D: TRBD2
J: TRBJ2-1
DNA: TGTGCCAGCAGCCAGGGGGGCGGGGGGTTCAATGAGCAGTTCTTC
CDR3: CASSQGGGGFNEQFF

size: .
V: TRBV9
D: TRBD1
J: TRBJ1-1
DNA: TGTGCCAGCAGCCCCATATCGGGGACAGGAGGCCACCGTCTGAACACTGAAGCTTTCTTT
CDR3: CASSPISGTGGHRLNTEAFF

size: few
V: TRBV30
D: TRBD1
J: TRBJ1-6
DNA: TGTGCCTGGAAGGGACAGGGGGCTTCACCCCTCCACTTT
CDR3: CAWKGQGASPLHF

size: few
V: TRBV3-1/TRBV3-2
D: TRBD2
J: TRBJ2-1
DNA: TGTGCCAGCAGCCGTAGCGGGGGGAAAAACAATGAGCAGTTCTTC
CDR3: CASSRSGGKNNEQFF

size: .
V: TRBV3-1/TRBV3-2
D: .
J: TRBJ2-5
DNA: TGTGCCAGCAGTCGTCTAGATCTCTCCCAAGAGACCCAGTACTTC
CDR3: CASSRLDLSQETQYF

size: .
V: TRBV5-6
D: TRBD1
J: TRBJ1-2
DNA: TGTGCCAGCAGCTTGTTTCTGGGACAGGTTAACTATGGCTACACCTTC
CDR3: CASSLFLGQVNYGYTF

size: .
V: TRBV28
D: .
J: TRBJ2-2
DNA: TGTGCCAGCAGTTTAGTAGTCGTCGGGGAGCTGTTTTTT
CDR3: CASSLVVVGELFF